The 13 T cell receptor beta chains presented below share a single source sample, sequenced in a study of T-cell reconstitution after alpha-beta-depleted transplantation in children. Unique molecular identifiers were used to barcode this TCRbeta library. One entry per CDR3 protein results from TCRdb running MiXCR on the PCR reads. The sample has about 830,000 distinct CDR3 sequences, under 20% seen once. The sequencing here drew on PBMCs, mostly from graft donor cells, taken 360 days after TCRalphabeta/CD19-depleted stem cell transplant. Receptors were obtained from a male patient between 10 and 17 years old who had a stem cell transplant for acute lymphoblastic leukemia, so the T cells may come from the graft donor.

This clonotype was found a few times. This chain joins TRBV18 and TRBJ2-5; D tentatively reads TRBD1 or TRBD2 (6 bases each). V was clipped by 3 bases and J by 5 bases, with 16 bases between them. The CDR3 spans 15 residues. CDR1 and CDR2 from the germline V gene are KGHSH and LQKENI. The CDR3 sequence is CASSPGRGRRETQYF. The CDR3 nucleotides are TGTGCCAGCTCACCGGGCCGGGGGCGGAGGGAGACCCAGTACTTC.

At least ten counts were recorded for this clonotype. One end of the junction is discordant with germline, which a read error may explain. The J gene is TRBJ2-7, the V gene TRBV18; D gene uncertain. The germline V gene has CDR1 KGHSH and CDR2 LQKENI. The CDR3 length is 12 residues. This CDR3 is CASSPPGYEQYF. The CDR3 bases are TGCGCCAGCAGCCCGCCCGGTTACGAGCAGTACTTC.

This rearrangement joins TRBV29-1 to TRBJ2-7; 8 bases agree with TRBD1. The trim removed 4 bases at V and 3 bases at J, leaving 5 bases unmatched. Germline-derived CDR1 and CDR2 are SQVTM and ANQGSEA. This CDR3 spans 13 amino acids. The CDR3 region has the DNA TGCAGCGTTGGTACGGACAGGGACTACGAGCAGTACTTC. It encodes CSVGTDRDYEQYF.

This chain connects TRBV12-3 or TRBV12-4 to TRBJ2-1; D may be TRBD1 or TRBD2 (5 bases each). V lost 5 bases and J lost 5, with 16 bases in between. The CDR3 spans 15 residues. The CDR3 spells CASSPRDGYHNEQFF. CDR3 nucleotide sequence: TGTGCCAGCAGTCCCCGGGACGGATACCACAATGAGCAGTTCTTC.

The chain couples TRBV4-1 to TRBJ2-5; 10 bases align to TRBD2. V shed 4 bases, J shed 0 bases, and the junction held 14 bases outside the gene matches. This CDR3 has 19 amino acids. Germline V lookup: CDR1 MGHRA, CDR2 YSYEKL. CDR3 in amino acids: CASSLGTSGKLGYQETQYF. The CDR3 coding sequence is TGCGCCAGCAGCCTAGGAACTAGCGGGAAATTGGGGTACCAAGAGACCCAGTACTTC.

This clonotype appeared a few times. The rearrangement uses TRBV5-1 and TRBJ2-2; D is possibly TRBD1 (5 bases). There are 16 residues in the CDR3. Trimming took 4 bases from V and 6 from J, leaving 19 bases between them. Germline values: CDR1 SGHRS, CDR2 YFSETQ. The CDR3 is CASSPLGQGFPGELFF. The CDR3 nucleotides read TGCGCCAGCAGCCCCCTGGGGCAGGGTTTCCCCGGGGAGCTGTTTTTT.

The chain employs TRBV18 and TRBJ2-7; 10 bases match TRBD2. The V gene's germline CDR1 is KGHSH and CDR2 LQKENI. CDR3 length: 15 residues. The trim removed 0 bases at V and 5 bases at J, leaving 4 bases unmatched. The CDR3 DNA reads TGTGCCAGCTCACCACCGCCTAGCGGGAGCCACGAGCAGTACTTC. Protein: CASSPPPSGSHEQYF.

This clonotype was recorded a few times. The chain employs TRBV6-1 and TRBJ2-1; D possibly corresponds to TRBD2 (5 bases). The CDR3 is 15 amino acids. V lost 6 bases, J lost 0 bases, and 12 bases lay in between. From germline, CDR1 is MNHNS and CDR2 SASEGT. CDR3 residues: CASSQDWSSYNEQFF. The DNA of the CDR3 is TGTGCCAGCAGCCAGGACTGGAGCTCCTACAATGAGCAGTTCTTC.

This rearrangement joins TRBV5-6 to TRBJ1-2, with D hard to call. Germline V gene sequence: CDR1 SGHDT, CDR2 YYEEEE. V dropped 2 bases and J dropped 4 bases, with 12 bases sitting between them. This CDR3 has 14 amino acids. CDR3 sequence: CASSFFQGGYGYTF. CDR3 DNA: TGTGCCAGCAGCTTTTTCCAAGGAGGCTATGGCTACACCTTC. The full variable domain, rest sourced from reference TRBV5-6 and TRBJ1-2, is DAGVTQSPTHLIKTRGQQVTLRCSPKSGHDTVSWYQQALGQGPQFIFQYYEEEERQRGNFPDRFSGHQFPNYSSELNVNALLLGDSALYLCASSFFQGGYGYTFGSGTRLTVV.

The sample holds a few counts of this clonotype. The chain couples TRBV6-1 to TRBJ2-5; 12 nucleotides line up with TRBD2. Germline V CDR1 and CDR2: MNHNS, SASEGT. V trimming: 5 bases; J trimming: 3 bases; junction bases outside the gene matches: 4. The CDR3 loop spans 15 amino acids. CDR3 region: CASSRLAGVKETQYF. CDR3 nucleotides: TGTGCCAGCAGTCGACTAGCGGGAGTAAAAGAGACCCAGTACTTC.

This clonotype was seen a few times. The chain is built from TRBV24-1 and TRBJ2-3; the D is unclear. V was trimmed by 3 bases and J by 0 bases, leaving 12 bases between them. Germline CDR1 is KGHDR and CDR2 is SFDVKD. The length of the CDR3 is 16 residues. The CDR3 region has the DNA TGTGCCACCAGTGATCGGTGGACGGAGAGCACAGATACGCAGTATTTT. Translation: CATSDRWTESTDTQYF.

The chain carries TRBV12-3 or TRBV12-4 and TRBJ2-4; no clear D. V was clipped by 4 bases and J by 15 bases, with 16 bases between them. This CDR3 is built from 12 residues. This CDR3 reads CASSSYFGAGYF. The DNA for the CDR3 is TGTGCCAGCAGTTCCTACTTCGGCGCTGGGTACTTC.

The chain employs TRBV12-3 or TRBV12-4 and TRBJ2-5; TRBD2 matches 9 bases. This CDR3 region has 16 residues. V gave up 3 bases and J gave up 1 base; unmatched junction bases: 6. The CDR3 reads CASSLTSGFLQETQYF. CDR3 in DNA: TGTGCCAGCAGTTTGACTAGCGGATTCCTCCAAGAGACCCAGTACTTC.